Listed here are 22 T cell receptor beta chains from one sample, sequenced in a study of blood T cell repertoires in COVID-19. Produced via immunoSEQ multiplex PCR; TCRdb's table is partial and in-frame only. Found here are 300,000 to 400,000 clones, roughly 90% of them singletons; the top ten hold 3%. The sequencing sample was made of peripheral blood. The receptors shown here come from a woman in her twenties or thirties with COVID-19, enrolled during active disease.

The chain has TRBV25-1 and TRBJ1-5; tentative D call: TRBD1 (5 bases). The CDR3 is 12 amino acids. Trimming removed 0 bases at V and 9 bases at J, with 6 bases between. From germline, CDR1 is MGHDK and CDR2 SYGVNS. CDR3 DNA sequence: TGTGCCAGCAGTGAATACCAGGGGCCCCAGCATTTT. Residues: CASSEYQGPQHF.

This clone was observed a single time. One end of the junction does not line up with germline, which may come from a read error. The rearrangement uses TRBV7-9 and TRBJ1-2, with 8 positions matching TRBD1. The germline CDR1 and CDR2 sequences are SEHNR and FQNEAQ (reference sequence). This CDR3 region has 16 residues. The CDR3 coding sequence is TGTGCCAGCAGTTTAGCGGACAGGGAACAGCGTAACGGCTACACCTTC. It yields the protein CASSLADREQRNGYTF.

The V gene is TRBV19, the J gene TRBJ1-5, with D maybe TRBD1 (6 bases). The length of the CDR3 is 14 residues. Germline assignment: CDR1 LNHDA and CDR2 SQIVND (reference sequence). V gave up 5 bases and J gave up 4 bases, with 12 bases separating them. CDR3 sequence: CASSQGGGNQPQHF. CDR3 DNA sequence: TGTGCCAGTAGTCAGGGAGGGGGTAATCAGCCCCAGCATTTT.

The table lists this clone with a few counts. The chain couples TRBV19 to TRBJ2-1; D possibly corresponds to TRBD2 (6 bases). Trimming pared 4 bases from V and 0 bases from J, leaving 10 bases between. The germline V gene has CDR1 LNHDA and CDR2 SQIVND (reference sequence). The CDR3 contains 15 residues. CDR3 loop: CASSTGLGSYNEQFF. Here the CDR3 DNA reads TGTGCCAGTAGTACGGGACTGGGCTCCTACAATGAGCAGTTCTTC.

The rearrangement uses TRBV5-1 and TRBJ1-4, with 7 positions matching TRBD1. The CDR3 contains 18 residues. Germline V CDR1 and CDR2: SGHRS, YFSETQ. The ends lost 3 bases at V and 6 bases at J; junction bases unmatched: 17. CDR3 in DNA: TGCGCCAGCAGCTGGAACCCCGTGGGTAGGGGGCGACATGAAAAACTGTTTTTT. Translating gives CASSWNPVGRGRHEKLFF.

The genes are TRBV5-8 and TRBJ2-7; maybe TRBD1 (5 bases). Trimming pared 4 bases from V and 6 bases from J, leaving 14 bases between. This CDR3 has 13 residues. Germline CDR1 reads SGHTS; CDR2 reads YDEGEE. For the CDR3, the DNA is TGTGCCAGCAGCCCGCAGGGTGGAGTCGAGCAGTACGTC. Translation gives CASSPQGGVEQYV.

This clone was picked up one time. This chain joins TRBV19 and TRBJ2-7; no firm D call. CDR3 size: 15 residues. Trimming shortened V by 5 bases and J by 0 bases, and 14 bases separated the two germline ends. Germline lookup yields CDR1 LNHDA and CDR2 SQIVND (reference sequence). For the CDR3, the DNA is TGTGCCAGTAGTGCCGCGCACGGGTACTCCTACGAGCAGTACTTC. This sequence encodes CASSAAHGYSYEQYF. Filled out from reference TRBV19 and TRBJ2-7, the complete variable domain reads DGGITQSPKYLFRKEGQNVTLSCEQNLNHDAMYWYRQDPGQGLRLIYYSQIVNDFQKGDIAEGYSVSREKKESFPLTVTSAQKNPTAFYLCASSAAHGYSYEQYFGPGTRLTVT.

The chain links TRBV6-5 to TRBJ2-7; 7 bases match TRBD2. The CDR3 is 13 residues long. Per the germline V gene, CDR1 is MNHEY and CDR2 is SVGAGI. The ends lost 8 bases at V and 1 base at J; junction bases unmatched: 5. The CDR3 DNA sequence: TGTGCCAGCGGGACTACTCTTTCCTACGAGCAGTACGTC. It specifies CASGTTLSYEQYV.

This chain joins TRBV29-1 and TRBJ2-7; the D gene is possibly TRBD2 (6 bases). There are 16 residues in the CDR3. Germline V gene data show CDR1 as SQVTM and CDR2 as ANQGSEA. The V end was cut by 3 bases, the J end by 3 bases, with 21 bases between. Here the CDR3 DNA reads TGCAGCGTTGAGAAGATCCCCCCAGGGAGGATCTACGAGCAGTACTTC. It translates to CSVEKIPPGRIYEQYF.

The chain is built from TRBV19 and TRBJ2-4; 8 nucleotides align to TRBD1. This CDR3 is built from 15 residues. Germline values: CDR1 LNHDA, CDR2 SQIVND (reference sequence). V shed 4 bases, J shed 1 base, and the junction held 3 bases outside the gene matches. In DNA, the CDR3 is TGTGCCAGTAGTAGGGACAGGTTCGCCAAAAACATTCAGTACTTC. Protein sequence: CASSRDRFAKNIQYF.

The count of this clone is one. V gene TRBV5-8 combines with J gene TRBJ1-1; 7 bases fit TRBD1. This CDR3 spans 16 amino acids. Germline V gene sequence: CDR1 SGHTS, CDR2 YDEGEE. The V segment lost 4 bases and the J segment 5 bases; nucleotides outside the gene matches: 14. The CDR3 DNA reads TGTGCCAGCAGCCCCTTCCGGAGGGCAGGGGGGACTGAAGCTTTCTTT. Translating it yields CASSPFRRAGGTEAFF.

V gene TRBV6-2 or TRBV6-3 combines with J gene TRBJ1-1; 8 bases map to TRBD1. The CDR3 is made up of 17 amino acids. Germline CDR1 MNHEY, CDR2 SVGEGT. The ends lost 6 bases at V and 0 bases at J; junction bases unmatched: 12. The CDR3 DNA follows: TGTGCCAGCAGCCGAGATACAGGGGGTTTGATGAACACTGAAGCTTTCTTT. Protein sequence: CASSRDTGGLMNTEAFF.

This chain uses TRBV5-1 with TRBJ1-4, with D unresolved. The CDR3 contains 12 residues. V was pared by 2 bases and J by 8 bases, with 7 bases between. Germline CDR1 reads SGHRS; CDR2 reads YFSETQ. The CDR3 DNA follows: TGCGCCAGCAGCTTCCGGGGAGAAAAACTGTTTTTT. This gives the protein CASSFRGEKLFF.

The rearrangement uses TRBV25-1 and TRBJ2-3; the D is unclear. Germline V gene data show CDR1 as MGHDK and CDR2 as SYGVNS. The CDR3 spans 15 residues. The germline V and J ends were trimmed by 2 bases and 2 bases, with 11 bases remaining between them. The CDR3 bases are TGTGCCAGCAGTGAAAGGTTGCAGGACACAGATACGCAGTATTTT. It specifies CASSERLQDTDTQYF. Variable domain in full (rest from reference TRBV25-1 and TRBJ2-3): EADIYQTPRYLVIGTGKKITLECSQTMGHDKMYWYQQDPGMELHLIHYSYGVNSTEKGDLSSESTVSRIRTEHFPLTLESARPSHTSQYLCASSERLQDTDTQYFGPGTRLTVL.

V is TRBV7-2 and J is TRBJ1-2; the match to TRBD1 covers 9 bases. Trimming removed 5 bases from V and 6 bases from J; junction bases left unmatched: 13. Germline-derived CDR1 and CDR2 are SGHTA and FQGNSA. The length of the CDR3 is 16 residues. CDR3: CASSPSHPGTGHGYTF. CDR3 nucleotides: TGTGCCAGCAGCCCTAGTCACCCCGGGACAGGGCATGGCTACACCTTC. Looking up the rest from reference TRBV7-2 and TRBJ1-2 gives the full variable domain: GAGVSQSPSNKVTEKGKDVELRCDPISGHTALYWYRQSLGQGLEFLIYFQGNSAPDKSGLPSDRFSAERTGGSVSTLTIQRTQQEDSAVYLCASSPSHPGTGHGYTFGSGTRLTVV.

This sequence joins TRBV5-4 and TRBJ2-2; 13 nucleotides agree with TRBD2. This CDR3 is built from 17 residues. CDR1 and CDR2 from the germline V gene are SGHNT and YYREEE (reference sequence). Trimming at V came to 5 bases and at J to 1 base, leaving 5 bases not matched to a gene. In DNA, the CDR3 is TGTGCCAGCAGGACCGGGACTAGCGGGATGAACACCGGGGAGCTGTTTTTT. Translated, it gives CASRTGTSGMNTGELFF.

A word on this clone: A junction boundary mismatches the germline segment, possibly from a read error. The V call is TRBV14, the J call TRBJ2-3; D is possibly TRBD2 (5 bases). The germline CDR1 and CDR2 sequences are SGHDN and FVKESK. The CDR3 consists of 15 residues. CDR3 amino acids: CASSQAAGWTDTQYF. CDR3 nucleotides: TGTGCCAGCAGTCAAGCGGCCGGGTGGACAGATACGCAGTATTTT.

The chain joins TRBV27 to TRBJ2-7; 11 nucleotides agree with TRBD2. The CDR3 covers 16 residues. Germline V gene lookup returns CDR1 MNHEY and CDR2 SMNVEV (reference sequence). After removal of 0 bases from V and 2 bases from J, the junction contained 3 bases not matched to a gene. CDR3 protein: CASSLSSGRAAYEQYV. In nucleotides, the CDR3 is TGTGCCAGCAGTTTATCTAGCGGGAGGGCCGCCTACGAGCAGTACGTC.

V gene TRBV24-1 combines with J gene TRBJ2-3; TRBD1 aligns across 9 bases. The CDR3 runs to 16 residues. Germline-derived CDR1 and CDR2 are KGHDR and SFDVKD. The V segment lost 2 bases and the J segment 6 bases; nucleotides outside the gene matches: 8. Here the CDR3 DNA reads TGTGCCACCAGTGATTCCGGGACAGGGAAGTCGGATACGCAGTATTTT. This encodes CATSDSGTGKSDTQYF.

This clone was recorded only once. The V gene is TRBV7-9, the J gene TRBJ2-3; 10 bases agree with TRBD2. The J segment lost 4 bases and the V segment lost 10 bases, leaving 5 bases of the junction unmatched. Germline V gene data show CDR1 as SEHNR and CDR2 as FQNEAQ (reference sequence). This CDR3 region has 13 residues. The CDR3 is CATKAGGSDTQYF. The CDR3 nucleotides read TGTGCCACCAAAGCGGGAGGGTCAGATACGCAGTATTTT.

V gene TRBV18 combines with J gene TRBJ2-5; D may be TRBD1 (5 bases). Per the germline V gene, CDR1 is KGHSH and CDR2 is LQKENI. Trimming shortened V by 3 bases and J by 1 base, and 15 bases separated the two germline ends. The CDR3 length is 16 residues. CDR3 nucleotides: TGTGCCAGCTCACCGAATGGGCAGGGATCCCAAGAGACCCAGTACTTC. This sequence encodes CASSPNGQGSQETQYF.

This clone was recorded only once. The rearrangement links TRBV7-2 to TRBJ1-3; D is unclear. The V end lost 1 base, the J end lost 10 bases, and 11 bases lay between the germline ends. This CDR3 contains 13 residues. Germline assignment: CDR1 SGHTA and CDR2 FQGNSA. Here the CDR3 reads CASSLVGEWTIYF. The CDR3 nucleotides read TGTGCCAGCAGCTTAGTCGGGGAGTGGACCATATATTTT.